This T cell receptor (beta chain) was obtained from a study of CD8+ T cells in alopecia areata. Study context: Oral tofacitinib, 5 to 10 mg twice daily, was given in an open-label trial. Study-wide points: With tofacitinib ongoing, many expanded lesional clones persisted in both scalp and blood. Between patients, shared TCR sequences were less clear than in mice. This was possibly due in part to HLA diversity in the patient population.

As concerns this clone: Its antigen is undetermined.

The treatment is: oral pan-JAK inhibitor, 5-10 mg twice daily. Peripheral blood and lesional scalp punch biopsies were taken from alopecia areata patients. Extracted RNA was reverse transcribed into cDNA, the sequencing template. Sequenced by immunoSEQ multiplex PCR; TCRdb stores in-frame clones only, minus some. Here the sample spans some 7,100 clones, around 60% being singletons. This CDR3 has 14 residues. J was trimmed by 4 bases and V by 2 bases; bases with no gene match: 3. The germline V gene encodes CDR1 SGHTS and CDR2 YDEGEE. The chain employs TRBV5-8 and TRBJ2-3, with TRBD2 matching 8 bases. The source is a human donor with alopecia areata. Sequences were derived from skin, sampled at week 4, from a patient treated with tofacitinib. CDR3 sequence: CASSLLAAPDTQYF. CDR3 nucleotide sequence: TGTGCCAGCAGCTTACTAGCGGCCCCAGATACGCAGTATTTT.